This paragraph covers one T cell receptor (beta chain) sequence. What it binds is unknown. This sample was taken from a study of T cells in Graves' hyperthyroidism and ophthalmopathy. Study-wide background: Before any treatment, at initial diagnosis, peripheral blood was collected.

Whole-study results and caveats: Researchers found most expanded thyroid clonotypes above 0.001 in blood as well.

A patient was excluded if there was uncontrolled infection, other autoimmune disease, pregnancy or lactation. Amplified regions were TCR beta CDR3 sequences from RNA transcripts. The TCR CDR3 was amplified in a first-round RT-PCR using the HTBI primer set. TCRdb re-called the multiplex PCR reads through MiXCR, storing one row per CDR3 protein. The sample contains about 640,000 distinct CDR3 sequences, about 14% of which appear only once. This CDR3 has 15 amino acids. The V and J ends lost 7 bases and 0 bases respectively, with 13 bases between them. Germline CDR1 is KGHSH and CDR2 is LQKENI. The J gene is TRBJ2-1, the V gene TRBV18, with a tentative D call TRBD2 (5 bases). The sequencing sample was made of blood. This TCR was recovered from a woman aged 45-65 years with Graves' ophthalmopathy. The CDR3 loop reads CASFLPGSSYNEQFF. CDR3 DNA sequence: TGTGCCAGCTTTCTTCCGGGGAGCTCCTACAATGAGCAGTTCTTC. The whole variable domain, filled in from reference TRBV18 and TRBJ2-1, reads NAGVMQNPRHLVRRRGQEARLRCSPMKGHSHVYWYRQLPEEGLKFMVYLQKENIIDESGMPKERFSAEFPKEGPSILRIQQVVRGDSAAYFCASFLPGSSYNEQFFGPGTRLTVL.